This passage covers 20 T cell receptor beta chains from one sample sequenced in a study of blood T cell repertoires in COVID-19. Produced via immunoSEQ multiplex PCR; TCRdb's table is partial and in-frame only. Found here are about 150,000 clones, 80% of them singletons; the top ten hold 0.45% to 0.6%. Sequenced: peripheral blood. Receptors originate from a man between 60 and 75 years old with acute or convalescent COVID-19.

This chain uses TRBV21-1 with TRBJ2-1; TRBD1, the table's D call, was not compared with the DNA. TRBV21-1 is designated a pseudogene. The CDR3 length is 20 residues. The CDR3 sequence is CAFPQPGRVRVRGFYNEQFF. CDR3 DNA: TGTGCCTTCCCCCAACCGGGCCGGGTAAGGGTAAGGGGGTTCTACAATGAGCAGTTCTTC.

This chain uses TRBV9 with TRBJ1-3, with D tentatively TRBD1 (6 bases). This CDR3 region has 17 residues. The V end lost 3 bases, the J end lost 6 bases, and 22 bases lay between the germline ends. CDR1 SGDLS and CDR2 YYNGEE come from the germline V gene. The chain's CDR3 is CASSGGGGRAGENTIYF. In DNA form, the CDR3 reads TGTGCCAGCAGCGGGGGAGGCGGGAGAGCAGGGGAAAACACCATATATTTT. Complete variable domain (other parts from reference TRBV9 and TRBJ1-3): DSGVTQTPKHLITATGQRVTLRCSPRSGDLSVYWYQQSLDQGLQFLIQYYNGEERAKGNILERFSAQQFPDLHSELNLSSLELGDSALYFCASSGGGGRAGENTIYFGEGSWLTVV.

J is TRBJ2-7 and V is TRBV12-3 or TRBV12-4, with D possibly being TRBD1 (6 bases). There are 13 residues in the CDR3. V shed 6 bases and J shed 0 bases, with 9 bases lying between them. The CDR3 loop is CASRRGISYEQYF. CDR3 DNA sequence: TGTGCCAGCAGAAGGGGGATCTCCTACGAGCAGTACTTC.

The chain combines TRBV2 with TRBJ1-5; the D gene is possibly TRBD1 (5 bases). From germline, CDR1 is SNHLY and CDR2 FYNNEI. The CDR3 runs 13 residues. Trimming stripped 7 bases from V and 1 base from J, with 8 bases between. This chain's CDR3 is CASKRDSNQPQHF. As DNA, the CDR3 is TGTGCCAGCAAGCGGGACAGCAATCAGCCCCAGCATTTT.

The V call is TRBV10-3, the J call TRBJ2-7; tentative D call: TRBD2 (6 bases). This CDR3 region has 15 residues. Trimming shortened V by 11 bases and J by 6 bases, and 26 bases separated the two germline ends. The V gene's germline CDR1 is ENHRY and CDR2 SYGVKD. The chain's CDR3 is CAGGGAGGVRTEQYF. CDR3 sequence (DNA): TGTGCCGGTGGTGGAGCCGGAGGGGTACGGACCGAGCAGTACTTC.

This chain uses TRBV5-1 with TRBJ2-3; 8 bases align to TRBD1. V shed 0 bases, J shed 4 bases, and the junction held 4 bases outside the gene matches. Germline assignment: CDR1 SGHRS and CDR2 YFSETQ. CDR3 length: 15 residues. DNA for the CDR3: TGCGCCAGCAGCTTGGGACAGGGGTTTTCAGATACGCAGTATTTT. It encodes CASSLGQGFSDTQYF.

This clone occurred a few times. CDR3 nucleotides: TGTGCCAGCAGCTCCCGGGACAGGGGGCGAGCCGGGAATCAGCCCCAGCATTTT. Its translation: CASSSRDRGRAGNQPQHF. The chain uses TRBV5-6 and TRBJ1-5, with TRBD1 identical over 12 bases. This CDR3 has 18 residues. Germline CDR1 and CDR2: SGHDT and YYEEEE. With V trimmed by 3 bases and J by 4 bases, 11 bases remained unmatched.

CDR3 DNA: TGCGCCAGCAGCTTGAGCGACCCCCCGGGGAGGGAGCAGTACTTC. This translates into CASSLSDPPGREQYF. The rearrangement links TRBV5-1 to TRBJ2-7; maybe TRBD2 (6 bases). Germline loops: CDR1 SGHRS, CDR2 YFSETQ. The CDR3 is made up of 15 amino acids. With 1 base removed from V and 7 bases from J, the gap between germline ends came to 18 bases. Drawing the rest from reference TRBV5-1 and TRBJ2-7, the complete variable domain is KAGVTQTPRYLIKTRGQQVTLSCSPISGHRSVSWYQQTPGQGLQFLFEYFSETQRNKGNFPGRFSGRQFSNSRSEMNVSTLELGDSALYLCASSLSDPPGREQYFGPGTRLTVT.

The V gene is TRBV6-2 or TRBV6-3, the J gene TRBJ1-1, with D perhaps matching TRBD1 (5 bases). CDR3 length: 14 residues. Trimming left V 2 bases short and J 5 bases short, with 12 bases between. Germline CDR1 MNHEY, CDR2 SVGEGT. The CDR3 DNA is TGTGCCAGCAGTTACGGGGGGGATCGAACTGAAGCTTTCTTT. Translated, it gives CASSYGGDRTEAFF.

This chain connects TRBV6-6 to TRBJ2-1, with D perhaps TRBD2 (5 bases). Germline V gives CDR1 MNHNY, CDR2 SVGAGI (reference sequence). The germline V and J ends were trimmed by 0 bases and 12 bases, with 12 bases remaining between them. The CDR3 is 13 amino acids. The CDR3 region has the DNA TGTGCCAGCAGTTACTCGAGTAAAGAGGGGCAGTTCTTC. Its protein is CASSYSSKEGQFF.

This chain joins TRBV6-5 and TRBJ2-7; 11 bases line up with TRBD1. Trimming at V came to 5 bases and at J to 6 bases, leaving 6 bases not matched to a gene. CDR3 length: 14 residues. CDR1 MNHEY and CDR2 SVGAGI come from the germline V gene. CDR3 coding DNA: TGTGCCAGCAGTCATCGGACAGGGGGCCGCGAGCAGTACTTC. It is translated as CASSHRTGGREQYF.

This chain joins TRBV7-2 and TRBJ2-7; D might be TRBD1 (6 bases). This CDR3 region has 15 residues. In germline, CDR1 is SGHTA, CDR2 FQGNSA. V dropped 6 bases and J dropped 0 bases, with 15 bases sitting between them. The CDR3 is CASREGRGASYEQYF. In DNA form, the CDR3 reads TGTGCCAGCAGAGAAGGCAGGGGTGCCTCCTACGAGCAGTACTTC.

V is TRBV6-5 and J is TRBJ1-2, with a possible D match to TRBD1 (5 bases). Germline CDR1 reads MNHEY; CDR2 reads SVGAGI. Trimming left V 0 bases short and J 6 bases short, with 14 bases between. The CDR3 totals 15 residues. As DNA, the CDR3 is TGTGCCAGCAGTTACTCGCCGGGCAGGGATAATGGCTACACCTTC. This codes for CASSYSPGRDNGYTF.

The chain carries TRBV6-5 and TRBJ1-3; TRBD1 is a possible D gene (5 bases). CDR1 MNHEY and CDR2 SVGAGI come from the germline V gene. V was trimmed by 0 bases and J by 2 bases, leaving 11 bases between them. The CDR3 length is 16 residues. CDR3 bases: TGTGCCAGCAGTTACTCGTCTGCGGGGGCTGGAAACACCATATATTTT. Residues: CASSYSSAGAGNTIYF.

V gene TRBV4-1 combines with J gene TRBJ1-5, with 11 bases lining up with TRBD1. Germline V gene sequence: CDR1 MGHRA, CDR2 YSYEKL. The CDR3 contains 18 residues. With 3 bases clipped from V and 1 base from J, the junction kept 8 bases outside the gene matches. CDR3 sequence: CASSQGTGGIGSNQPQHF. For the CDR3, the DNA is TGCGCCAGCAGCCAGGGGACAGGGGGGATCGGAAGCAATCAGCCCCAGCATTTT.

The chain has TRBV29-1 and TRBJ1-1; possibly TRBD1 for D (5 bases). Trimming took off 6 bases at V and 1 base at J, with 12 bases between the two ends. This CDR3 contains 13 residues. Germline lookup yields CDR1 SQVTM and CDR2 ANQGSEA. CDR3 residues: CSVQGPPNTEAFF. The CDR3 bases are TGCAGCGTCCAGGGTCCCCCGAACACTGAAGCTTTCTTT.

The J gene is TRBJ1-2, the V gene TRBV5-1; D remains unclear. Germline assignment: CDR1 SGHRS and CDR2 YFSETQ. The CDR3 is made up of 15 amino acids. V was cut by 0 bases and J by 0 bases, with 9 bases left in between. CDR3 sequence (DNA): TGCGCCAGCAGCTTGGAGGCCAGGACTAACTATGGCTACACCTTC. This encodes CASSLEARTNYGYTF.

The chain links TRBV6-6 to TRBJ2-7, with D maybe TRBD2 (7 bases). Trimming stripped 4 bases from V and 6 bases from J, with 19 bases between. CDR1 MNHNY and CDR2 SVGAGI come from the germline V gene (reference sequence). This CDR3 spans 15 amino acids. CDR3 coding DNA: TGTGCCAGCAGTTCGCAGGACCTAAGGGGGGGCGAGCAGTACTTC. This encodes CASSSQDLRGGEQYF.

This sequence joins TRBV19 and TRBJ1-2; D not certain. Trimming shortened V by 6 bases and J by 6 bases, and 26 bases separated the two germline ends. CDR3 length: 17 residues. Per the germline V gene, CDR1 is LNHDA and CDR2 is SQIVND (reference sequence). The CDR3 here is CASSRKASPAYSDGYTF. Here the CDR3 DNA reads TGTGCCAGTAGCCGTAAGGCTAGTCCAGCTTATTCGGATGGCTACACCTTC.

V usage is TRBV30 and J usage is TRBJ1-1; no reliable D call. The CDR3 extends over 15 amino acids. V was cut by 2 bases and J by 0 bases, with 13 bases left in between. Germline V lookup: CDR1 GTSNPN, CDR2 SVGIG (reference sequence). The CDR3 reads CAWSPNLGLNTEAFF. The CDR3 DNA reads TGTGCCTGGAGTCCTAACCTCGGGTTGAACACTGAAGCTTTCTTT.